The 16 T cell receptor beta chains listed next were all sequenced from one sample in a study of OX40 agonist ivuxolimab in advanced cancers. This table comes from immunoSEQ multiplex PCR, and its TCRdb copy is limited to in-frame clones, with some not included. The sample includes some 37,000 clones, around nine tenths of them seen just once. Sequencing was performed on CD4+ or CD8+ T cells sorted from blood, taken in a trial of the OX40 agonist ivuxolimab. Every receptor here comes from an adult with an advanced solid tumor such as melanoma, head and neck, liver or kidney cancer.

V is TRBV6-1 and J is TRBJ1-1; no reliable D call. This CDR3 has 11 amino acids. Germline lookup yields CDR1 MNHNS and CDR2 SASEGT. V was trimmed by 3 bases and J by 6 bases, leaving 5 bases between them. The CDR3 loop is CASSDVPEAFF. CDR3 nucleotide sequence: TGTGCCAGCAGTGATGTCCCTGAAGCTTTCTTT.

This clone occurred once. The genes are TRBV9 and TRBJ2-7; weak D call: TRBD1 (6 bases). Per germline, CDR1 SGDLS and CDR2 YYNGEE. There are 14 residues in the CDR3. The germline V and J ends were trimmed by 4 bases and 2 bases, with 13 bases remaining between them. This CDR3 reads CASSTPQGPYEQYF. The CDR3 DNA follows: TGTGCCAGCAGCACCCCGCAGGGGCCCTACGAGCAGTACTTC.

The chain has TRBV27 and TRBJ2-3; the match to TRBD1 covers 9 bases. The CDR3 has 15 residues. Germline CDR1 MNHEY, CDR2 SMNVEV (reference sequence). V was clipped by 8 bases and J by 0 bases; unmatched bases: 6. In nucleotides, the CDR3 is TGTGCCAGCTTCAGGGGACAGGGAAGCACAGATACGCAGTATTTT. Amino acid sequence: CASFRGQGSTDTQYF.

The gene calls are TRBV28 and TRBJ2-2; D is undetermined. Germline V gene lookup returns CDR1 MDHEN and CDR2 SYDVKM. The CDR3 has 12 residues. The V gene lost 2 bases and the J gene lost 3 bases, with 1 base spanning the gap. In nucleotides, the CDR3 is TGTGCCAGCAGTTTAGACACCGGGGAGCTGTTTTTT. This encodes CASSLDTGELFF. The full variable domain, rest sourced from reference TRBV28 and TRBJ2-2, is DVKVTQSSRYLVKRTGEKVFLECVQDMDHENMFWYRQDPGLGLRLIYFSYDVKMKEKGDIPEGYSVSREKKERFSLILESASTNQTSMYLCASSLDTGELFFGEGSRLTVL.

This clone was detected only once. CDR3 residues: CASSVTLKNNPSTDTQYF. DNA for the CDR3: TGTGCCAGCAGCGTCACCCTTAAGAACAATCCTAGCACAGATACGCAGTATTTT. The chain links TRBV9 to TRBJ2-3; D is unclear. V was cut by 2 bases and J by 0 bases, with 19 bases left in between. The CDR3 sequence is 18 residues long. Germline V gene sequence: CDR1 SGDLS, CDR2 YYNGEE.

This clone appeared a few times. This chain uses TRBV6-4 with TRBJ1-3; D may be TRBD1 (6 bases). The CDR3 length is 15 residues. Per germline, CDR1 MRHNA and CDR2 SNTAGT. Deletions cut 2 bases from V and 1 base from J, with 9 bases between. CDR3 coding DNA: TGTGCCAGCAGTGACAAAGGGGGTTCTGGAAACACCATATATTTT. Its protein is CASSDKGGSGNTIYF.

A single count supports this clone. V is TRBV7-9 and J is TRBJ2-7; tentative D call: TRBD1 (6 bases). V lost 1 base, J lost 3 bases, and 13 bases lay in between. CDR1 is SEHNR, CDR2 FQNEAQ, per germline (reference sequence). This CDR3 has 15 amino acids. As DNA, the CDR3 is TGTGCCAGCAGCTTAGGCCAGGGGACAATCTACGAGCAGTACTTC. Residues: CASSLGQGTIYEQYF.

V is TRBV9 and J is TRBJ2-5, with 8 bases identical to TRBD1. CDR1 and CDR2 from the germline V gene are SGDLS and YYNGEE. Trimming cost V 4 bases and J 4 bases; bases outside gene matches: 9. The CDR3 extends over 15 amino acids. The CDR3 bases are TGTGCCAGCAGCCCCAGCTTGACAGGGGTAGAGACCCAGTACTTC. Translated, it gives CASSPSLTGVETQYF.

CDR3 nucleotides: TGTGCCAGCAGCCCAATTAGCGGGAGCGGGGCAGATACGCAGTATTTT. This encodes CASSPISGSGADTQYF. The J gene is TRBJ2-3, the V gene TRBV7-8; TRBD2 agrees at 9 bases. CDR3 size: 16 residues. Losses at the gene ends were 5 bases for V and 4 bases for J; bases not matched to a gene: 10. Germline-derived CDR1 and CDR2 are SGHVS and FQNEAQ.

The chain couples TRBV7-8 to TRBJ1-2; unclear D gene. V dropped 5 bases and J dropped 7 bases, with 17 bases sitting between them. CDR1 SGHVS and CDR2 FQNEAQ come from the germline V gene. The CDR3 runs to 14 residues. CDR3 in DNA: TGTGCCAGCAGCCCGCAGGCGATGTTGGGTGGCTACACCTTC. It is translated as CASSPQAMLGGYTF.

The V gene is TRBV27, the J gene TRBJ2-7, with a possible D match to TRBD2 (5 bases). The CDR3 is 16 amino acids. Germline V lookup: CDR1 MNHEY, CDR2 SMNVEV (reference sequence). The V end was cut by 7 bases, the J end by 0 bases, with 19 bases between. CDR3 DNA: TGTGCCAGCATAATTAGGCGGGTTGAACCCTCCTACGAGCAGTACTTC. Its protein is CASIIRRVEPSYEQYF.

This clone was observed a handful of times. J is TRBJ2-7 and V is TRBV7-9; no firm D call. CDR1 is SEHNR and CDR2 is FQNEAQ in the germline V gene (reference sequence). The V end lost 2 bases, the J end lost 3 bases, and 11 bases lay between the germline ends. This CDR3 has 14 amino acids. Written as DNA, the CDR3 is TGTGCCAGCAGCTTAACGGACCTTGGCTACGAGCAGTACTTC. Translating gives CASSLTDLGYEQYF.

V and J are TRBV4-1 and TRBJ2-7; 8 nucleotides agree with TRBD1. Germline CDR1 MGHRA, CDR2 YSYEKL. V shed 3 bases, J shed 9 bases, and the junction held 13 bases outside the gene matches. The length of the CDR3 is 15 residues. CDR3 amino acids: CASSHTGTGTPGQYF. CDR3 DNA sequence: TGCGCCAGCAGCCATACCGGGACAGGCACCCCGGGGCAGTACTTC.

This chain uses TRBV30 with TRBJ1-5, with TRBD1 identical over 8 bases. This CDR3 is built from 13 residues. Trimming at V came to 1 base and at J to 6 bases, leaving 2 bases not matched to a gene. From germline, CDR1 is GTSNPN and CDR2 SVGIG (reference sequence). CDR3: CAWSATGVQPQHF. The CDR3 nucleotides are TGTGCCTGGAGTGCGACAGGGGTTCAGCCCCAGCATTTT. The whole variable domain, filled in from reference TRBV30 and TRBJ1-5, reads SQTIHQWPATLVQPVGSPLSLECTVEGTSNPNLYWYRQAAGRGLQLLFYSVGIGQISSEVPQNLSASRPQDRQFILSSKKLLLSDSGFYLCAWSATGVQPQHFGDGTRLSIL.

The V and J genes are TRBV21-1 and TRBJ2-7; the table's D call TRBD2 went unverified against the DNA. TRBV21-1 is a pseudogene segment. This CDR3 comprises 17 residues. The CDR3 region has the DNA TGTGCCAGCAGCAAAAGGTGGGTACTAGCGGGAGGGAGCGAGCAGTACTTC. Protein sequence: CASSKRWVLAGGSEQYF.

J is TRBJ2-7 and V is TRBV6-6; 8 nucleotides align to TRBD1. Germline V CDR1 and CDR2: MNHNY, SVGAGI (reference sequence). The CDR3 is made up of 16 amino acids. V dropped 5 bases and J dropped 2; count of bases not matched to a gene: 11. The CDR3 sequence: CASSQRQGPLAYEQYF. The CDR3 DNA reads TGTGCCAGCAGTCAGAGACAGGGGCCCCTCGCCTACGAGCAGTACTTC.